Listed below are T cell receptor beta chains from one sample, sequenced in a study of post-analysis software for immune sequencing data. TCRdb re-derived calls from the PCR reads in MiXCR, one entry per CDR3 protein. The table records 600,000 to 700,000 distinct CDR3 sequences, roughly three fifths of them present only once. Sequenced sample: blood. These receptors all come from a girl aged 2-10 years with multiple sclerosis. The CDR3 runs from the conserved cysteine through the conserved F or W. D genes are given only for firm matches. The size field is filled for only some rows; it gives once, few, many or a size class.

CDR3,DNA,J,V,D,size
CATQSRGWGGNEQFF,TGTGCCACACAAAGCAGGGGCTGGGGCGGCAATGAGCAGTTCTTC,TRBJ2-1,TRBV19,-,few
CASSWDIYGYTF,TGTGCCAGCAGCTGGGACATCTATGGCTACACCTTC,TRBJ1-2,TRBV7-9,-,few
CASSPETGQFPETQYF,TGTGCCAGCAGCCCAGAGACCGGACAGTTCCCAGAGACCCAGTACTTC,TRBJ2-5,TRBV7-2,-,-
CASSESESSYEQYF,TGTGCCAGCAGTGAATCTGAGAGTTCCTACGAGCAGTACTTC,TRBJ2-7,TRBV2,-,few
CASGVGQSFEQYF,TGTGCCAGCGGGGTCGGACAGTCCTTCGAGCAGTACTTC,TRBJ2-7,TRBV4-2,-,few
CASSFGSGSLVDEQFF,TGTGCCAGCAGTTTCGGTAGCGGGAGTTTAGTAGATGAGCAGTTCTTC,TRBJ2-1,TRBV12-3/TRBV12-4,TRBD2,few
CASSPQGERETQYF,TGTGCCAGCAGTCCCCAGGGGGAAAGAGAGACCCAGTACTTC,TRBJ2-5,TRBV3-1,TRBD1,few
CSVEALTDQETQYF,TGCAGCGTTGAAGCCCTGACCGACCAAGAGACCCAGTACTTC,TRBJ2-5,TRBV29-1,-,-
CASSLVSGQSYEQYF,TGCGCCAGCAGCTTGGTGAGCGGGCAGTCCTACGAGCAGTACTTC,TRBJ2-7,TRBV5-1,-,-
CASRQQGSSYNEQYF,TGTGCCAGCAGACAACAGGGGAGCTCCTACAATGAGCAGTACTTC,TRBJ2-7,TRBV7-2,TRBD1,few
CASSYSSGGNYNEQFF,TGTGCCAGCAGTTACTCCTCAGGGGGCAATTACAATGAGCAGTTCTTC,TRBJ2-1,TRBV6-5,TRBD1,-
CASRPGPGNQPQHF,TGTGCCAGCCGCCCGGGCCCCGGCAATCAGCCCCAGCATTTT,TRBJ1-5,TRBV6-5,-,-
CASSLSTVRDEQYF,TGTGCCAGCAGTTTATCTACAGTTAGAGATGAGCAGTACTTC,TRBJ2-7,TRBV12-3/TRBV12-4,-,-
CASSFLVEETQYF,TGTGCCAGCAGCTTTCTAGTGGAAGAGACCCAGTACTTC,TRBJ2-5,TRBV11-1,-,few
CATSRDGRPTSGANVLTF,TGTGCCACCAGCAGAGATGGCAGACCCACCTCTGGGGCCAACGTCCTGACTTTC,TRBJ2-6,TRBV15,-,-
CASSIGAGGAGNEQYF,TGTGCCAGCAGTATAGGAGCGGGCGGAGCGGGCAACGAGCAGTACTTC,TRBJ2-7,TRBV12-3/TRBV12-4,-,few
CSAPRRTHYNEQFF,TGCAGTGCCCCTCGGCGGACCCACTACAATGAGCAGTTCTTC,TRBJ2-1,TRBV20-1,-,once
CASSQDRFGGGSYNEQFF,TGCGCCAGCAGCCAAGATAGGTTCGGGGGGGGTTCCTACAATGAGCAGTTCTTC,TRBJ2-1,TRBV4-3,TRBD2,once
CSGHLRAGSYNEQFF,TGCAGCGGCCACTTGAGGGCGGGAAGCTACAATGAGCAGTTCTTC,TRBJ2-1,TRBV29-1,-,few
CSARQGDNEQFF,TGCAGTGCTAGACAGGGCGACAATGAGCAGTTCTTC,TRBJ2-1,TRBV20-1,-,few
CATSRETGTGLGRGEQFF,TGTGCCACCAGCAGAGAGACAGGGACGGGACTAGGTCGTGGTGAGCAGTTCTTC,TRBJ2-1,TRBV15,-,-
CASSLRTGESSEAFF,TGTGCCAGCAGCTTAAGGACAGGGGAGTCCTCTGAAGCTTTCTTT,TRBJ1-1,TRBV11-2,TRBD1,-
CSVDGGWTQYF,TGCAGCGTTGACGGTGGCTGGACCCAGTACTTC,TRBJ2-5,TRBV29-1,-,few
CASSPNIGQGEFNYGYTF,TGTGCCAGCAGCCCAAACATAGGACAGGGGGAATTTAACTATGGCTACACCTTC,TRBJ1-2,TRBV6-1,TRBD1,-
CASSLSGTLVYEQYF,TGTGCCAGCAGCCTCTCGGGGACACTAGTCTACGAGCAGTACTTC,TRBJ2-7,TRBV7-3,-,-
CASSKDGKLAGESISNEQFF,TGTGCCAGCAGCAAAGATGGGAAACTAGCGGGAGAGTCTATAAGCAATGAGCAGTTCTTC,TRBJ2-1,TRBV21-1,-,-
CASAGGRDTQYF,TGTGCCAGCGCAGGGGGCAGGGATACGCAGTATTTT,TRBJ2-3,TRBV12-3/TRBV12-4,TRBD1,-
CASSLPGRKAFF,TGTGCCAGCAGTTTGCCGGGACGCAAAGCTTTCTTT,TRBJ1-1,TRBV6-2/TRBV6-3,-,-
CASSLGPNQPQHF,TGTGCCAGCAGTTTAGGTCCAAATCAGCCCCAGCATTTT,TRBJ1-5,TRBV5-1,-,few
CASDPRSGAYNEQFF,TGTGCCAGCGATCCTAGATCGGGGGCCTACAATGAGCAGTTCTTC,TRBJ2-1,TRBV6-5,-,-
CASSPRSGAEQFF,TGTGCCAGCAGCCCCCGTAGCGGGGCTGAGCAGTTCTTC,TRBJ2-1,TRBV4-2,TRBD2,-
CSAREAVAEQFF,TGCAGTGCTAGAGAGGCAGTTGCTGAGCAGTTCTTC,TRBJ2-1,TRBV20-1,-,-
CASSQAFTDTQYF,TGTGCCAGCAGCCAGGCCTTCACAGATACGCAGTATTTT,TRBJ2-3,TRBV7-9,-,-
CASRLRFGHHDQPQHF,TGTGCCAGCAGACTACGATTCGGGCACCATGATCAGCCCCAGCATTTT,TRBJ1-5,TRBV6-1,-,-
CSVDSRDGIGYTF,TGCAGCGTTGACAGCCGGGACGGAATTGGCTACACCTTC,TRBJ1-2,TRBV29-1,-,-
CATSRDAAGADEQYF,TGTGCCACCAGCAGAGATGCGGCGGGAGCCGACGAGCAGTACTTC,TRBJ2-7,TRBV15,TRBD2,-
CASSWGGWLAGGEETQYF,TGTGCCAGCAGCTGGGGGGGGTGGCTAGCGGGAGGCGAAGAGACCCAGTACTTC,TRBJ2-5,TRBV7-8,TRBD2,-
CASERRRSISNQPQHF,TGTGCCAGCGAGCGGAGGAGGTCCATTAGCAATCAGCCCCAGCATTTT,TRBJ1-5,TRBV28,-,-
CSVGSLTSGGTDTQYF,TGCAGCGTGGGATCCTTAACTAGCGGGGGCACAGATACGCAGTATTTT,TRBJ2-3,TRBV29-1,TRBD2,few
CASSPSAPSRNEQFF,TGCGCCAGCAGCCCATCTGCGCCGAGTAGGAATGAGCAGTTCTTC,TRBJ2-1,TRBV4-1,-,-
CASSSGGTGYIDEQFF,TGTGCCAGCAGCTCCGGGGGGACAGGGTACATCGATGAGCAGTTCTTC,TRBJ2-1,TRBV7-6,TRBD1,-
CASSSGTGLDEQYF,TGTGCCAGCAGTTCCGGGACAGGTTTAGATGAGCAGTACTTC,TRBJ2-5,TRBV5-5,TRBD1,-
CASSGTSGNTGELFF,TGTGCCAGCAGCGGGACTAGCGGGAACACCGGGGAGCTGTTTTTT,TRBJ2-2,TRBV2,TRBD2,-
CASSFRGHTDTQYF,TGTGCCAGCAGTTTCCGCGGCCACACAGATACGCAGTATTTT,TRBJ2-3,TRBV27,-,few
CASSWGGVNEQFF,TGTGCCAGCAGCTGGGGCGGGGTCAATGAGCAGTTCTTC,TRBJ2-1,TRBV5-6,-,-
CGVEPIGTDRKYYEQYF,TGCGGCGTTGAACCCATCGGGACAGATCGAAAGTACTACGAGCAGTACTTC,TRBJ2-7,TRBV29-1,TRBD1,-
CASSLFLTSYNEQFF,TGTGCCAGCAGTTTATTCCTAACCTCCTACAATGAGCAGTTCTTC,TRBJ2-1,TRBV27,-,-
CASSATLTYGYTF,TGCGCCAGCAGTGCGACCCTCACCTATGGCTACACCTTC,TRBJ1-2,TRBV10-1,-,-
CSAIDYSSYNEQFF,TGCAGTGCTATCGACTACAGCTCCTACAACGAGCAGTTCTTC,TRBJ2-1,TRBV20-1,-,-
CATSRELYNEQFF,TGTGCCACCAGCAGAGAACTGTACAATGAGCAGTTCTTC,TRBJ2-1,TRBV15,-,-
CSARNPLASSYEQYF,TGCAGTGCCAGGAATCCCCTAGCCAGTTCGTACGAGCAGTACTTC,TRBJ2-7,TRBV20-1,-,-
CASSRASGNTYPHEQYF,TGTGCCAGCAGCAGGGCTAGCGGGAACACCTACCCGCACGAGCAGTACTTC,TRBJ2-7,TRBV27,TRBD2,-
CASSPLTGDTDTQYF,TGCGCCAGCAGCCCGTTGACAGGGGACACAGATACGCAGTATTTT,TRBJ2-3,TRBV5-1,TRBD1,few
CAISDRGRELSGANVLTF,TGTGCCATCAGTGACCGAGGCAGAGAACTCTCTGGGGCCAACGTCCTGACTTTC,TRBJ2-6,TRBV10-3,-,-
CASSLMGTLGDYGYTF,TGTGCCAGCAGCCTAATGGGGACACTGGGCGACTATGGCTACACCTTC,TRBJ1-2,TRBV7-2,-,few
CASSQGTVGGQYF,TGTGCCAGCAGCCAAGGGACCGTCGGAGGGCAGTACTTC,TRBJ2-7,TRBV14,-,-